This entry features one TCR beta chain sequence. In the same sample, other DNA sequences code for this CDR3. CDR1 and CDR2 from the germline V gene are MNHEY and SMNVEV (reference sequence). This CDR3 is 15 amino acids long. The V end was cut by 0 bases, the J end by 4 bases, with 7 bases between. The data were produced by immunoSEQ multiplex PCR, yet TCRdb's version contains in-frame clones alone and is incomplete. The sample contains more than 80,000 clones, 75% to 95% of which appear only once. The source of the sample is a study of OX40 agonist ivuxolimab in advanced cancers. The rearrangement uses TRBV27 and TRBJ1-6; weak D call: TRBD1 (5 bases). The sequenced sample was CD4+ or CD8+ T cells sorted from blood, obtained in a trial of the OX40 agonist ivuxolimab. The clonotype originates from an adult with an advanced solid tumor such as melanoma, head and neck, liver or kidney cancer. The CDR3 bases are TGTGCCAGCAGTTTATCTCAGGGTTATAATTCACCCCTCCACTTT. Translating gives CASSLSQGYNSPLHF.